This entry lists 13 T cell receptor beta chains sequenced from one sample in a study of blood T cell repertoires in COVID-19. Only in-frame clones appear in the TCRdb table, and some are missing; sequencing was by immunoSEQ multiplex PCR. The data hold about 290,000 clones, with around 86% observed a single time. What was sequenced was peripheral blood. These receptors came from a woman aged 25 to 39 with active or convalescent COVID-19.

The J gene is TRBJ2-3, the V gene TRBV7-2; 10 positions match TRBD2. The CDR3 is 17 residues long. V dropped 1 base and J dropped 7; count of bases not matched to a gene: 11. Germline CDR1 and CDR2: SGHTA and FQGNSA. The CDR3 reads CASSLGAAGGRGNTQYF. DNA for the CDR3: TGTGCCAGCAGCTTAGGAGCAGCGGGGGGGCGGGGGAATACGCAGTATTTT.

The V gene is TRBV12-3 or TRBV12-4, the J gene TRBJ2-5; D possibly corresponds to TRBD2 (5 bases). Trimming removed 3 bases at V and 5 bases at J, with 10 bases between. This CDR3 is 13 amino acids long. The CDR3 coding sequence is TGTGCCAGCAGTTTGACGGGGTTCGAGACCCAGTACTTC. Translation gives CASSLTGFETQYF.

This chain joins TRBV5-1 and TRBJ2-7, with 9 bases that match TRBD2. CDR1 is SGHRS and CDR2 is YFSETQ in the germline V gene. This CDR3 is 15 amino acids long. Unmatched junction bases numbered 8, after V lost 1 base and J lost 6 bases. The CDR3 protein is CASSLSSSGAGEQYF. As DNA, the CDR3 is TGCGCCAGCAGCTTGAGTTCTAGCGGGGCTGGCGAGCAGTACTTC.

The J gene is TRBJ2-3, the V gene TRBV10-3, with 10 bases that match TRBD1. Germline CDR1 ENHRY, CDR2 SYGVKD. Trimming removed 8 bases from V and 0 bases from J; junction bases left unmatched: 8. CDR3 size: 16 residues. The CDR3 DNA reads TGTGCCATCGGCGAGGGACAGGGGTTAAGCACAGATACGCAGTATTTT. Its protein product is CAIGEGQGLSTDTQYF.

This chain joins TRBV5-4 and TRBJ1-2, with 8 nucleotides matching TRBD1. The V segment lost 4 bases and the J segment 5 bases; nucleotides outside the gene matches: 7. CDR1 is SGHNT, CDR2 YYREEE, per germline (reference sequence). There are 14 residues in the CDR3. This chain's CDR3 is CASSPDREVYGYTF. DNA of the CDR3: TGTGCCAGCAGCCCGGACAGGGAAGTTTATGGCTACACCTTC.

V usage is TRBV10-1 and J usage is TRBJ1-1, with D perhaps matching TRBD1 (5 bases). The CDR3 covers 16 residues. Germline V gene sequence: CDR1 WNHNN, CDR2 SYGVQD (reference sequence). The V and J ends lost 0 bases and 5 bases respectively, with 16 bases between them. The CDR3 DNA is TGCGCCAGCAGTGAGTCGATCGGGCAGGGAAAAACTGAAGCTTTCTTT. It is translated as CASSESIGQGKTEAFF.

V is TRBV28 and J is TRBJ1-2; D perhaps matches TRBD1 (5 bases). The CDR3 loop spans 14 amino acids. Deletions cut 8 bases from V and 4 bases from J, with 17 bases between. Germline loops: CDR1 MDHEN, CDR2 SYDVKM. The CDR3 DNA follows: TGTGCCAGCCAAACCCCACGGGGGAGCTATGGCTACACCTTC. Residues: CASQTPRGSYGYTF.

This chain joins TRBV7-2 and TRBJ2-3; 8 bases agree with TRBD2. V shed 0 bases and J 4 bases; nucleotides not matched to a gene: 9. There are 17 residues in the CDR3. CDR1 is SGHTA, CDR2 FQGNSA, per germline. The CDR3 sequence is CASSLALPSGGSDTQYF. The CDR3 bases are TGTGCCAGCAGCTTAGCGCTCCCAAGCGGGGGATCAGATACGCAGTATTTT.

This clone was picked up one time. The chain is built from TRBV7-9 and TRBJ2-4; TRBD2 matches 9 bases. The V gene end was trimmed by 2 bases and the J gene end by 0 bases; junction bases not matched to a gene: 8. Per the germline V gene, CDR1 is SEHNR and CDR2 is FQNEAQ (reference sequence). The CDR3 covers 18 residues. The CDR3 bases are TGTGCCAGCAGCTTATCTAGCGGGAACCCCATAGCCAAAAACATTCAGTACTTC. It translates to CASSLSSGNPIAKNIQYF.

V gene TRBV7-2 combines with J gene TRBJ2-4; weak D call: TRBD2 (5 bases). The CDR3 is made up of 18 amino acids. The V gene lost 5 bases and the J gene lost 1 base, with 21 bases spanning the gap. The germline V gene has CDR1 SGHTA and CDR2 FQGNSA. The CDR3 DNA reads TGTGCCAGCAGCCCAGCCGGTTTTGGCCGGAGGGCCAAAAACATTCAGTACTTC. Protein sequence: CASSPAGFGRRAKNIQYF.

The chain uses TRBV5-5 and TRBJ1-2, with TRBD1 identical over 7 bases. J gave up 8 bases and V 5 bases, and 15 bases lay outside the gene matches. The CDR3 loop spans 15 amino acids. The germline CDR1 and CDR2 sequences are SGHKS and YYEKEE (reference sequence). Written as DNA, the CDR3 is TGTGCCAGCAGTTCACGACAGGGTGGGCCCTGGGGCTACACCTTC. Translating it yields CASSSRQGGPWGYTF.

This chain uses TRBV6-2 or TRBV6-3 with TRBJ2-1, with TRBD2 matching over 8 bases. Unmatched junction bases numbered 8, after V lost 1 base and J lost 6 bases. CDR1 and CDR2 (germline): MNHEY, SVGEGT. The CDR3 loop spans 16 amino acids. The CDR3, as DNA: TGTGCCAGCAGTTACTTCGGCGGGGGGCGGGGCAATGAGCAGTTCTTC. This gives the protein CASSYFGGGRGNEQFF.

The rearrangement uses TRBV6-5 and TRBJ1-2; D is possibly TRBD1 (6 bases). The germline CDR1 and CDR2 sequences are MNHEY and SVGAGI. Trimming shortened V by 4 bases and J by 2 bases, and 8 bases separated the two germline ends. The CDR3 has 13 residues. The CDR3 loop is CASSSGANYGYTF. Here the CDR3 DNA reads TGTGCCAGCAGTTCAGGGGCAAACTATGGCTACACCTTC.